This is a list of T cell receptor beta chains from one sample in a study of shared clonotypes between healthy human individuals. Sequencing was performed with immunoSEQ multiplex PCR; in TCRdb, only in-frame clones are kept and a portion is missing. The table lists a few hundred thousand clones, 95% to 96% of them singletons. The sample taken for sequencing was naive CD8+ T cells sorted from blood. The receptors here all came from a woman aged 25 to 39 in good health. The CDR3 runs from the conserved cysteine through the conserved F or W. Fields, in order: CDR3 DNA, CDR3 protein, V gene, clone size, D gene, J gene. D genes are given only for firm matches. Some rows mark clone size as missing; the rest say once, few, many or name a class of expanded clone.

cdr3_nt: TGCGCCAGCAGCTTCGATCTGAACACCGGGGAGCTGTTTTTT; cdr3_aa: CASSFDLNTGELFF; v_call: TRBV5-1; clone_size: NA; d_call: NA; j_call: TRBJ2-2
cdr3_nt: TGTGCCAGCAGTTCCGGGCAGAATGAGCAGTTCTTC; cdr3_aa: CASSSGQNEQFF; v_call: TRBV27; clone_size: NA; d_call: NA; j_call: TRBJ2-1
cdr3_nt: TGTGCCAGCAGCTTAGTGTGGGGTAGCGGGAGAAACACCGGGGAGCTGTTTTTT; cdr3_aa: CASSLVWGSGRNTGELFF; v_call: TRBV11-2; clone_size: NA; d_call: TRBD2; j_call: TRBJ2-2
cdr3_nt: TGTGCCAGCAGCTTGGGTACGGTGAACTATGGCTACACCTTC; cdr3_aa: CASSLGTVNYGYTF; v_call: TRBV5-4; clone_size: NA; d_call: NA; j_call: TRBJ1-2
cdr3_nt: TGCGCCAGCAGCTCCCAGGAGGACTCCCTCTACGAGCAGTACTTC; cdr3_aa: CASSSQEDSLYEQYF; v_call: TRBV5-1; clone_size: NA; d_call: NA; j_call: TRBJ2-7
cdr3_nt: TGTGCCAGCAGCGTAGTCCAGGGCATGAACACTGAAGCTTTCTTT; cdr3_aa: CASSVVQGMNTEAFF; v_call: TRBV9; clone_size: NA; d_call: NA; j_call: TRBJ1-1
cdr3_nt: TGTGCCAGCAGGATCACGGGAGGGGAGGAGCAGTACTTC; cdr3_aa: CASRITGGEEQYF; v_call: TRBV27; clone_size: once; d_call: TRBD2; j_call: TRBJ2-5
cdr3_nt: TGCGCCAGCAGCCCCTATGGAGGGGCTGGGGCCAACGTCCTGACTTTC; cdr3_aa: CASSPYGGAGANVLTF; v_call: TRBV4-1; clone_size: NA; d_call: NA; j_call: TRBJ2-6
cdr3_nt: TGCGCCAGCAGCCAAGGTACAGGGGGCTTTGGCTACACCTTC; cdr3_aa: CASSQGTGGFGYTF; v_call: TRBV4-1; clone_size: NA; d_call: TRBD1; j_call: TRBJ1-2
cdr3_nt: TGTGCCAGCAGCTTCGGACACCGAGTAGTCTACGAGCAGTACTTC; cdr3_aa: CASSFGHRVVYEQYF; v_call: TRBV4-2; clone_size: NA; d_call: NA; j_call: TRBJ2-7
cdr3_nt: TGTGCCAGCAGCTTAGGGCGGGACCACTACGAGCAGTACTTC; cdr3_aa: CASSLGRDHYEQYF; v_call: TRBV7-2; clone_size: NA; d_call: NA; j_call: TRBJ2-7
cdr3_nt: TGTGCCAGCAGCGACTTAGGAGATACGCAGTATTTT; cdr3_aa: CASSDLGDTQYF; v_call: TRBV28; clone_size: NA; d_call: NA; j_call: TRBJ2-3
cdr3_nt: TGTGCCAGCAGCTTAGGACAGGGGGTAAGGGGGAACCAGCCCCAGCATTTT; cdr3_aa: CASSLGQGVRGNQPQHF; v_call: TRBV11-2; clone_size: NA; d_call: TRBD1; j_call: TRBJ1-5
cdr3_nt: TGTGCCAGCAGTCCCCAACCCGGGACAGTCTATGGCTACACCTTC; cdr3_aa: CASSPQPGTVYGYTF; v_call: TRBV27; clone_size: NA; d_call: TRBD1; j_call: TRBJ1-2
cdr3_nt: TGCAGCGTTGAGTTGTTCTTCGAAGCTTTCTTT; cdr3_aa: CSVELFFEAFF; v_call: TRBV29-1; clone_size: NA; d_call: NA; j_call: TRBJ1-1
cdr3_nt: TGTGCCAGTGGGACAGGACCCTACGAGCAGTACTTC; cdr3_aa: CASGTGPYEQYF; v_call: TRBV2; clone_size: NA; d_call: TRBD1; j_call: TRBJ2-7
cdr3_nt: TGTGCCAGCAGTCCCCTCCGGTCATCAGGGGATGAGCAGTACTTC; cdr3_aa: CASSPLRSSGDEQYF; v_call: TRBV6-5; clone_size: NA; d_call: NA; j_call: TRBJ2-7
cdr3_nt: TGCGCCAGCAAGAGGCTAGCGGGAGACGAGCAGTACTTC; cdr3_aa: CASKRLAGDEQYF; v_call: TRBV10-2; clone_size: NA; d_call: TRBD2; j_call: TRBJ2-7
cdr3_nt: TGCGCCAGCAGCCAGGGACAGGGGGGGGGCTACGAGCAGTACTTC; cdr3_aa: CASSQGQGGGYEQYF; v_call: TRBV4-1; clone_size: NA; d_call: TRBD1; j_call: TRBJ2-7
cdr3_nt: TGTGCCAGCAGTGATCCCGGGGGTCCTCGCTATGGCTACACCTTC; cdr3_aa: CASSDPGGPRYGYTF; v_call: TRBV6-1; clone_size: NA; d_call: NA; j_call: TRBJ1-2
cdr3_nt: TGTGCCAGCAGTGAACCGGGACAGGCAATCTATGGCTACACCTTC; cdr3_aa: CASSEPGQAIYGYTF; v_call: TRBV2; clone_size: NA; d_call: TRBD1; j_call: TRBJ1-2
cdr3_nt: TGCGCCAGCAGTGTGTACCCGCCGCTTCGCTACGAGCAGTACTTC; cdr3_aa: CASSVYPPLRYEQYF; v_call: TRBV10-2; clone_size: NA; d_call: NA; j_call: TRBJ2-7
cdr3_nt: TGTGCCAGCAGCCAAGAAGATGGGGGAACAAGCAAGCCCCAGCATTTT; cdr3_aa: CASSQEDGGTSKPQHF; v_call: TRBV4-2; clone_size: NA; d_call: NA; j_call: TRBJ1-5
cdr3_nt: TGTGCCAGCAGCAGGGCTCCCCTCGGGGAGCTGTTTTTT; cdr3_aa: CASSRAPLGELFF; v_call: TRBV2; clone_size: NA; d_call: NA; j_call: TRBJ2-2
cdr3_nt: TGCGCCAGCAGTGAAGACTCGAGCTCCTACAATGAGCAGTTCTTC; cdr3_aa: CASSEDSSSYNEQFF; v_call: TRBV10-2; clone_size: NA; d_call: NA; j_call: TRBJ2-1
cdr3_nt: TGTGCCAGCAGCAGGGGGCCTGGGGCCAACGTCCTGACTTTC; cdr3_aa: CASSRGPGANVLTF; v_call: TRBV28; clone_size: NA; d_call: TRBD1; j_call: TRBJ2-6
cdr3_nt: TGTGCCAGCAGCTTTGCTAGCGGGAGGGTGAATGAGCAGTTCTTC; cdr3_aa: CASSFASGRVNEQFF; v_call: TRBV11-2; clone_size: NA; d_call: TRBD2; j_call: TRBJ2-1
cdr3_nt: TGTGCCAGCAGTTTTCTGACAGGGAGAGAGTACCAAGAGACCCAGTACTTC; cdr3_aa: CASSFLTGREYQETQYF; v_call: TRBV28; clone_size: NA; d_call: TRBD1; j_call: TRBJ2-5
cdr3_nt: TGTGCCAGCAGCGTAGCCGGGAGCAGGGATGAGCAGTTCTTC; cdr3_aa: CASSVAGSRDEQFF; v_call: TRBV9; clone_size: once; d_call: NA; j_call: TRBJ2-1
cdr3_nt: TGCGCCAGCAGCCACCCAAGGCAGGGACTAGAAAACACCATATATTTT; cdr3_aa: CASSHPRQGLENTIYF; v_call: TRBV4-1; clone_size: NA; d_call: NA; j_call: TRBJ1-3
cdr3_nt: TGTGCCAGCAGCTCAGTCTACGAGCAGTACTTC; cdr3_aa: CASSSVYEQYF; v_call: TRBV9; clone_size: NA; d_call: NA; j_call: TRBJ2-7
cdr3_nt: TGTGCCAGCTCATCCCGGGACAGTAATGAGCAGTACTTC; cdr3_aa: CASSSRDSNEQYF; v_call: TRBV18; clone_size: NA; d_call: TRBD1; j_call: TRBJ2-7
cdr3_nt: TGTGCCAGCAGTGAAAGGGACAGGGTGTTAGCTGGCTACACCTTC; cdr3_aa: CASSERDRVLAGYTF; v_call: TRBV6-1; clone_size: NA; d_call: TRBD1; j_call: TRBJ1-2
cdr3_nt: TGCAGCGTTGAACAGGGGGCTTGGGGGACCCAGTACTTC; cdr3_aa: CSVEQGAWGTQYF; v_call: TRBV29-1; clone_size: NA; d_call: TRBD1; j_call: TRBJ2-5
cdr3_nt: TGTGCCAGCAGTCCAGTAGTGGGAGGGACGTCTGAGCAGTACTTC; cdr3_aa: CASSPVVGGTSEQYF; v_call: TRBV27; clone_size: NA; d_call: TRBD2; j_call: TRBJ2-7
cdr3_nt: TGTGCCAGCAGTGAGACAGATTCACCCCTCCACTTT; cdr3_aa: CASSETDSPLHF; v_call: TRBV2; clone_size: once; d_call: NA; j_call: TRBJ1-6
cdr3_nt: TGTGCCAGCAGCCCCTCATTCGGAGAGACCCAGTACTTC; cdr3_aa: CASSPSFGETQYF; v_call: TRBV13; clone_size: NA; d_call: NA; j_call: TRBJ2-5
cdr3_nt: TGTGCCAGCAGCTTTCAAGGTGGGAGCACTGAAGCTTTCTTT; cdr3_aa: CASSFQGGSTEAFF; v_call: TRBV5-4; clone_size: once; d_call: NA; j_call: TRBJ1-1
cdr3_nt: TGTGCCAGCAGCTTGGGGGCGGGGCAGGGGTTGCACGAGCAGTACTTC; cdr3_aa: CASSLGAGQGLHEQYF; v_call: TRBV5-6; clone_size: NA; d_call: NA; j_call: TRBJ2-7
cdr3_nt: TGTGCCAGCACCCTCCGGGGGATCACCTACGAGCAGTACTTC; cdr3_aa: CASTLRGITYEQYF; v_call: TRBV6-1; clone_size: once; d_call: NA; j_call: TRBJ2-7